This T cell receptor (beta chain) was retrieved from a study of OX40 agonist ivuxolimab in advanced cancers. Turning to the overall study: The costimulatory receptor OX40 (CD134) was targeted by ivuxolimab, a fully human IgG2 agonistic monoclonal antibody. Of the roughly 54 patients in dose escalation, about 19 had hepatocellular carcinoma, some 15 had melanoma, 9 had renal cell carcinoma and 9 had head and neck cancer. Prior anti-PD-1, anti-PD-L1 or anti-CTLA-4 therapy was permitted, and roughly two fifths of dose-escalation patients had received checkpoint inhibitors. Partial responses were achieved by three dose-escalation patients, of whom one had hepatocellular carcinoma and two had cutaneous melanoma. Intravenous ivuxolimab was administered to patients every 2 weeks at six dose levels: 0.01, 0.1, 0.3, 1.5, 3 and 10 mg/kg. In the dose-escalation cohort, around four fifths of patients were male, and the mean age was roughly 60 years with a range of roughly 20 to 80. The paper describes the monotherapy dose-escalation part (N of about 47 patients) of the phase I trial of ivuxolimab. The point of sequencing TCRbeta in the periphery was to test whether ivuxolimab changed TCR sequence diversity and drove clonal T-cell expansion. Summary of the overall study and its limitations: On average, CD8+ T cells showed more expanded clones than CD4+ T cells after ivuxolimab. In the 0.1-3.0 mg/kg groups, partial responders were among the patients with the lowest normalized peripheral clonal expansion, particularly in CD8+ T cells. The antigen specificity of the clonally expanded peripheral T cells was not determined. Low levels of normalized T-cell clonal expansion were also seen in some patients who did not respond. At doses of 0.1 to 3.0 mg/kg, clonal expansion of both CD4+ and CD8+ T cells in blood was seen between baseline and week 6.

Inclusive of the bounding cysteine and phenylalanine, the CDR3 is 14 residues long. The DNA shown is the 42-base CDR3, in frame from base 1. Via the germline V gene, CDR1 is MNHEY and CDR2 SVGAGI. Deletion took 3 bases off V and 1 base off J, with a span of 9 bases between the germline ends. Patients with a history of autoimmune disease or receiving systemic immunosuppression were excluded from the trial. Peripheral blood for TCR sequencing was drawn from every dose cohort at baseline, at cycle 4 day 1 and at cycle 7 day 1. Samples came from an open-label, multicenter, first-in-human phase I dose-escalation trial of ivuxolimab. Adults with locally advanced or metastatic head and neck squamous cell, hepatocellular, melanoma or renal cell carcinoma were enrolled in the trial. Before TCR sequencing, CD4+ T cells and CD8+ T cells were sorted from peripheral blood as separate populations. On this clone: Its antigen remains unidentified. No base quality values were provided; no much bigger clone lies one nucleotide off.

To sequence the TCRbeta CDR3 region, genomic DNA was isolated from the sorted cells. The immunoSEQ Assay was used to sequence the TCRbeta CDR3 regions. The source is immuneACCESS, and TCRdb retained only in-frame sequences with V and J called. Part of the clones is not carried over; for the studies checked, unresolved V genes explain less than half of this, and the remainder is unexplained. This sample has about 40,000 clones in its table, and roughly 81% of those were observed once. The top ten constitute around 17% of the sample. This clonotype was obtained from an adult with an advanced solid tumor such as melanoma, head and neck, liver or kidney cancer. The sequencing used CD4+ or CD8+ T cells sorted from blood, collected in a trial of the OX40 agonist ivuxolimab. Recombination linked TRBV6-5 to TRBJ2-5; TRBD2 could be the D gene, as 5 bases match. The CDR3 here reads CASSYLGSQETQYF. The nucleotide sequence reads as follows: TGTGCCAGCAGTTATTTGGGGAGCCAAGAGACCCAGTACTTC.